A single sample gave rise to the 22 T cell receptor beta chains below, sequenced in a study of blood T cell repertoires in COVID-19. TCRdb's copy holds only in-frame clones and misses some; the assay was immunoSEQ multiplex PCR. The sample holds 150,000 to 200,000 clones, 88% seen once. The sample consisted of PBMCs or T cells enriched from blood (not recorded which). Receptors originate from a woman between 50 and 59 years old who had recovered from COVID-19.

This chain links TRBV14 with TRBJ2-7; 7 nucleotides agree with TRBD1. The junction had 1 base not matched to a gene; V was cut back by 3 bases and J by 2 bases. The CDR3 spans 13 residues. Germline V gene sequence: CDR1 SGHDN, CDR2 FVKESK. This chain's CDR3 is CASSQGQPYEQYF. In nucleotides, the CDR3 is TGTGCCAGCAGCCAGGGACAGCCCTACGAGCAGTACTTC.

The chain carries TRBV14 and TRBJ2-7; 7 bases are shared with TRBD1. Germline V CDR1 and CDR2: SGHDN, FVKESK. V shed 3 bases and J 3 bases; nucleotides not matched to a gene: 5. This CDR3 comprises 14 residues. The chain's CDR3 is CASSHLTGFYEQYF. In nucleotides, the CDR3 is TGTGCCAGCAGCCATTTGACAGGGTTCTACGAGCAGTACTTC. Based on the CDR3 plus reference TRBV14 and TRBJ2-7, the full variable domain is EAGVTQFPSHSVIEKGQTVTLRCDPISGHDNLYWYRRVMGKEIKFLLHFVKESKQDESGMPNNRFLAERTGGTYSTLKVQPAELEDSGVYFCASSHLTGFYEQYFGPGTRLTVT.

CDR3 nucleotides: TGTGCCAGCAGTTTAGCACAGGGGTATGAGCAGTTCTTC. It codes for CASSLAQGYEQFF. The rearrangement links TRBV12-3 or TRBV12-4 to TRBJ2-1; 7 nucleotides agree with TRBD1. Trimming at V came to 0 bases and at J to 8 bases, leaving 1 base not matched to a gene. This CDR3 has 13 residues.

This clone was detected once. This chain joins TRBV24-1 and TRBJ2-2; TRBD2 matches 8 bases. Trimming removed 12 bases from V and 8 bases from J; junction bases left unmatched: 7. The CDR3 is 12 residues long. Per germline, CDR1 KGHDR and CDR2 SFDVKD. DNA for the CDR3: TGTGCCTCGCGGGGGGAGACTGGGGAGCTGTTTTTT. This gives the protein CASRGETGELFF.

The CDR3 DNA follows: TGTGCCAGCTCAGGACAGATACTATACGAGCAGTACTTC. It encodes CASSGQILYEQYF. This chain uses TRBV18 with TRBJ2-7; weak D call: TRBD1 (6 bases). CDR3 length equals 13 residues. Trimming removed 5 bases at V and 4 bases at J, with 12 bases between. CDR1 and CDR2 from the germline V gene are KGHSH and LQKENI.

This chain uses TRBV10-3 with TRBJ2-7; the D gene is possibly TRBD2 (5 bases). The CDR3 runs to 17 residues. V gave up 0 bases and J gave up 4 bases, with 19 bases separating them. Germline V gene lookup returns CDR1 ENHRY and CDR2 SYGVKD. The CDR3 loop is CAISESSTRDALYEQYF. DNA of the CDR3: TGTGCCATCAGTGAGTCTTCGACCCGGGATGCCCTATACGAGCAGTACTTC.

The rearrangement joins TRBV27 to TRBJ2-6; a weak D match, TRBD2 (6 bases). V lost 5 bases, J lost 0 bases, and 8 bases lay in between. The germline gives CDR1 MNHEY, CDR2 SMNVEV (reference sequence). The CDR3 loop spans 15 amino acids. The CDR3 region is CASSPGGSGANVLTF. The CDR3, as DNA: TGTGCCAGCAGTCCCGGGGGCTCTGGGGCCAACGTCCTGACTTTC.

The V and J genes are TRBV7-2 and TRBJ2-7; 8 nucleotides align to TRBD1. Germline values: CDR1 SGHTA, CDR2 FQGNSA. The junction had 7 bases not matched to a gene; V was cut back by 3 bases and J by 3 bases. CDR3 length: 15 residues. The CDR3 spells CASSLAGQDYYEQYF. The CDR3 DNA is TGTGCCAGCAGCTTGGCGGGACAGGACTACTACGAGCAGTACTTC.

V gene TRBV11-2 combines with J gene TRBJ1-2; D gene ambiguous. Germline lookup yields CDR1 SGHAT and CDR2 FQNNGV. The CDR3 sequence is 12 residues long. Between the trimmed V and J ends, which lost 1 base and 5 bases, there was a span of 5 bases. This CDR3 reads CASSLALYGYTF. In nucleotides, the CDR3 is TGTGCCAGCAGCTTAGCCCTTTATGGCTACACCTTC.

This clone has only a few counts. The chain combines TRBV29-1 with TRBJ2-2; D remains unclear. The ends were cut back, 5 bases at V and 1 base at J, with 11 bases in the middle. This CDR3 region has 14 residues. Germline-derived CDR1 and CDR2 are SQVTM and ANQGSEA. The DNA for the CDR3 is TGCAGCGTTTTAAGTTGGAGGAACACCGGGGAGCTGTTTTTT. Translation gives CSVLSWRNTGELFF.

This chain links TRBV7-3 with TRBJ1-1; D ambiguous. Trimming shortened V by 5 bases and J by 5 bases, and 15 bases separated the two germline ends. This CDR3 region has 14 residues. The germline gives CDR1 SGHTA, CDR2 FQGTGA. CDR3 bases: TGTGCCAGCAGCCAAGGAGGTGGTGGGACTGAAGCTTTCTTT. It codes for CASSQGGGGTEAFF.

This clone appeared once. The chain recombines TRBV5-1 with TRBJ1-2, with D unclear. The CDR3 is made up of 14 amino acids. Trimming took off 1 base at V and 4 bases at J, with 11 bases between the two ends. The germline V gene has CDR1 SGHRS and CDR2 YFSETQ. CDR3 sequence (DNA): TGCGCCAGCAGCTTGAGCCCGCGGTCCTATGGCTACACCTTC. Its protein product is CASSLSPRSYGYTF.

Here the CDR3 DNA reads TGTGCCATCAGTGAGTCACTGAGAGAGACCCAGTACTTC. This gives the protein CAISESLRETQYF. The genes are TRBV10-3 and TRBJ2-5; the D is unclear. V dropped 0 bases and J dropped 4 bases, with 6 bases sitting between them. The CDR3 consists of 13 residues. CDR1 is ENHRY and CDR2 is SYGVKD in the germline V gene.

The genes are TRBV27 and TRBJ2-1; TRBD2 matches 16 bases. CDR1 and CDR2 (germline): MNHEY, SMNVEV (reference sequence). CDR3 size: 16 residues. The J segment lost 8 bases and the V segment lost 5 bases, leaving 6 bases of the junction unmatched. CDR3 amino acids: CASSGTSGGAVYEQFF. The CDR3 DNA reads as TGTGCCAGCAGTGGGACTAGCGGGGGGGCCGTGTATGAGCAGTTCTTC.

The chain combines TRBV5-6 with TRBJ1-2; 7 positions match TRBD1. CDR3 size: 14 residues. Looked up from germline, CDR1 is SGHDT and CDR2 is YYEEEE. V lost 3 bases, J lost 5 bases, and 7 bases stayed unmatched. The chain's CDR3 is CASSSDRRGYGYTF. The CDR3 nucleotides are TGTGCCAGCAGCTCGGACAGGAGGGGATATGGCTACACCTTC.

The rearrangement joins TRBV7-2 to TRBJ2-3; 7 bases map to TRBD2. The V and J ends lost 6 bases and 1 base, in that order; junction bases with no gene match: 10. This CDR3 is built from 16 residues. CDR1 is SGHTA and CDR2 is FQGNSA in the germline V gene. The CDR3 spells CASRFPGGGRTDTQYF. The DNA of the CDR3 is TGTGCCAGCAGGTTCCCCGGCGGGGGACGCACAGATACGCAGTATTTT.

The V call is TRBV12-3 or TRBV12-4, the J call TRBJ2-1; D may be TRBD2 (6 bases). The CDR3 runs to 13 residues. Trimming took 11 bases from V and 0 from J, leaving 11 bases between them. The CDR3 nucleotides are TGTGCCGGGCGGGGCAGCTCCTACAATGAGCAGTTCTTC. Protein sequence: CAGRGSSYNEQFF.

This chain connects TRBV12-3 or TRBV12-4 to TRBJ2-4, with D unclear. CDR3 size: 12 residues. Trimming shortened V by 10 bases and J by 7 bases, and 14 bases separated the two germline ends. In nucleotides, the CDR3 is TGTGCCACCACATCAGAATGGAACATTCAGTACTTC. Translation gives CATTSEWNIQYF.

The rearrangement uses TRBV19 and TRBJ2-7; D perhaps matches TRBD2 (7 bases). CDR3 size: 15 residues. The ends were cut back, 3 bases at V and 5 bases at J, with 17 bases in the middle. From germline, CDR1 is LNHDA and CDR2 SQIVND (reference sequence). CDR3 amino acids: CASSMGGASPHEQYF. As DNA, the CDR3 is TGTGCCAGTAGTATGGGGGGGGCTAGTCCTCACGAGCAGTACTTC.

The rearrangement uses TRBV6-4 and TRBJ2-3, with D unclear. CDR3 length: 13 amino acids. Germline V gene lookup returns CDR1 MRHNA and CDR2 SNTAGT. V was trimmed by 5 bases and J by 4 bases, leaving 10 bases between them. The CDR3 loop reads CASSRGSADTQYF. In DNA, the CDR3 is TGTGCCAGCAGTCGCGGCAGCGCAGATACGCAGTATTTT.

With respect to this clone: Germline and junction disagree at one end, which may indicate a read error. This chain joins TRBV6-5 and TRBJ2-7; D may be TRBD2 (5 bases). The CDR3 runs 11 residues. Germline CDR1 and CDR2: MNHEY and SVGAGI. CDR3 amino acids: CASSSIAGILF. The CDR3 DNA is TGTGCCAGCAGTTCCATTGCCGGGATCTTGTTC.

This clone was observed a single time. The rearrangement links TRBV18 to TRBJ1-5; D remains unclear. The germline V and J ends were trimmed by 2 bases and 7 bases, with 12 bases remaining between them. Germline values: CDR1 KGHSH, CDR2 LQKENI. The CDR3 has 14 amino acids. The CDR3 region has the DNA TGTGCCAGCTCACCAGGTCCCTCGGGACAGCCCCAGCATTTT. This codes for CASSPGPSGQPQHF.